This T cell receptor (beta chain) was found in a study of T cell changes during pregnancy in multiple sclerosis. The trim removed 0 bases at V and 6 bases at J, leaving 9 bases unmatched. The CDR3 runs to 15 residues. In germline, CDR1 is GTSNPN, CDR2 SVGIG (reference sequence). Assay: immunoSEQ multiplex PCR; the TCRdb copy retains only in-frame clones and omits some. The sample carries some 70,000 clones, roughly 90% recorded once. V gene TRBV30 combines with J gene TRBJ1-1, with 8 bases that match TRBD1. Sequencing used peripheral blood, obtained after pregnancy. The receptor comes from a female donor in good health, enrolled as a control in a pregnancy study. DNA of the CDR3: TGTGCCTGGAGTGTACTTGGGACAGGAAATTCTGAAGCTTTCTTT. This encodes CAWSVLGTGNSEAFF.